This T cell receptor (beta chain) comes out of a study of graft-versus-host responses after intestinal transplantation. Looking at the study overall: Isolated intestinal, liver-intestinal, or multivisceral transplants were what recipients had. Anti-thymocyte globulin served as induction for all recipients, who then took tacrolimus and steroids for approximately three years.

Germline V CDR1 and CDR2: MNHNS, SASEGT. The V end lost 0 bases, the J end lost 14 bases, and 22 bases lay between the germline ends. The CDR3 has 15 amino acids. About this clone itself: As yet, its antigen is unknown.

Study-wide results and limits: Early after transplant, HvG declines were associated with peak levels of circulating GvH clones.

The assay was immunoSEQ multiplex PCR, and TCRdb's table has in-frame clones only and misses some. The sample carries approximately 120,000 clones, 90% to 95% recorded once. This chain uses TRBV6-1 with TRBJ1-2; a possible D gene is TRBD1 (6 bases). The sample was unstimulated CD4+ T cells sorted from spleen or lymph node cells, taken before intestinal transplant. The origin of this receptor is a human donor who received an intestinal transplant. This CDR3 reads CASSEALQGNIPPTF. The CDR3 DNA follows: TGTGCCAGCAGTGAAGCGCTTCAGGGGAATATCCCTCCAACCTTC.